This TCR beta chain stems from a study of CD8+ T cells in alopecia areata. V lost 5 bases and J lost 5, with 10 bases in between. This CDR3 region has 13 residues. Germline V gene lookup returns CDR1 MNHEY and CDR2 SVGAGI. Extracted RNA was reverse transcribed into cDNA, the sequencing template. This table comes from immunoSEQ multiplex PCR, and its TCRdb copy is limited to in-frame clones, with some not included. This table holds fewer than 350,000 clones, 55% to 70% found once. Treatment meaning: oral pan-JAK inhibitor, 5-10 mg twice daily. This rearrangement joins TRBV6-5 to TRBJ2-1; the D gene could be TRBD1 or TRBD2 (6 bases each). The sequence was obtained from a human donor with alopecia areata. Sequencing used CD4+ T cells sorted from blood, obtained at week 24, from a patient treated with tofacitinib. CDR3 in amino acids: CASSRGLDNEQFF. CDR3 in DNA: TGTGCCAGCAGTCGGGGGCTGGACAATGAGCAGTTCTTC.